This TCR beta chain was sequenced during a study of blood T cell repertoires in COVID-19. Turning to the study itself: Material from acute and convalescent COVID-19 was sourced from the United States, Italy and Spain. PBMCs, B-cell-depleted T cells, or T cells provided the cDNA or gDNA that made up the material.

Study processing details: Nucleated cell counts were estimated from reference gene primer amplification. Sequencing used immunoSEQ multiplex PCR; TCRdb keeps in-frame clones, though not all of them. D and trimming were read from the DNA, whereas the V and J calls and clone size are those reported in that table. This table has some 87,000 clones, around 81% appearing once. The CDR3 has 17 amino acids. Germline assignment: CDR1 SGHRS and CDR2 YFSETQ. V lost 4 bases to trimming and J lost 3 bases, with 20 bases between them. The receptor was derived from a woman in her 70s with active or convalescent COVID-19. The source material was peripheral blood. The chain employs TRBV5-1 and TRBJ1-3; tentatively, D is TRBD1 (6 bases). The CDR3 reads CASSPQQGLAGGNTIYF. The CDR3 bases are TGCGCCAGCAGCCCCCAACAGGGTTTAGCAGGTGGAAACACCATATATTTT.